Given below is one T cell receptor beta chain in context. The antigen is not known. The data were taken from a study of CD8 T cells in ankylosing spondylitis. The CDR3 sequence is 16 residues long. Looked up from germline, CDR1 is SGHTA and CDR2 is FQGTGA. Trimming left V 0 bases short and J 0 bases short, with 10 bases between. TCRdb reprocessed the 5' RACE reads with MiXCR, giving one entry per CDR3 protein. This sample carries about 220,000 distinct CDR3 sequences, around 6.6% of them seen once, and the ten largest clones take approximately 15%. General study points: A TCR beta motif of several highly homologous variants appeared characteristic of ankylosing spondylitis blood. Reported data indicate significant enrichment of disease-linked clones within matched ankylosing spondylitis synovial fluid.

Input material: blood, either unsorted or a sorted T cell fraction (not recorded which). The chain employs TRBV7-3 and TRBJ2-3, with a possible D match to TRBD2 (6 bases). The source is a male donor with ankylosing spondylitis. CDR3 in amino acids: CASSLTGGTSTDTQYF. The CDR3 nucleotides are TGTGCCAGCAGCTTAACGGGCGGGACTAGCACAGATACGCAGTATTTT.